The T cell receptor (beta chain) under discussion was sequenced for a study of CXCR3-negative and CXCR3-positive naive CD8 T cells. The authors prepared UMI-labeled TRB cDNA libraries by 5' RACE. TCRdb reanalyzed the 5' RACE reads, giving one entry per CDR3 protein sequence and no DNA. The sample holds roughly 26,000 distinct CDR3 sequences. Points from the study as a whole: Naive subsets showed comparable surface CD5, and TCR interaction strength was also inferred from TRB CDR3 physicochemistry. Whereas both naive subsets had comparably high diversity, memory CD8+ cells had much lower diversity.

On this clonotype: Its antigen is still unknown.

Germline V gene data show CDR1 as SGHVS and CDR2 as FNYEAQ. There are 14 residues in the CDR3. The TCR originated in a human donor in good health. Some clones in this sample may be carry-over from other donors' samples. Sequences were obtained from naive CXCR3- CD8+ T cells from blood. The subset was: CD45RO-CCR7+CD27+CD95- naive CD8+ T cells lacking CXCR3 (TNR3-). This sequence joins TRBV7-6 and TRBJ2-7; lacking DNA, the TRBD1 call made by TCRdb goes unchecked. This CDR3 is CASSWGTEAYEQYF.